This T cell receptor (beta chain) was found in a study of blood T cell repertoires in COVID-19. Study-wide context: Sites across the United States, Italy and Spain contributed samples from acute and convalescent COVID-19.

The germline gives CDR1 SGHRS, CDR2 YFSETQ. This CDR3 has 16 residues. Trimming removed 3 bases from V and 0 bases from J; junction bases left unmatched: 2. In the original processing: Researchers report that nucleated cell counts were estimated from reference gene primer amplification. The assay was immunoSEQ multiplex PCR, and TCRdb's table has in-frame clones only and misses some. D and trimming were read from the DNA, whereas the V and J calls and clone size are those reported in that table. Altogether 100,000 to 150,000 clones are present, 85% to 90% being singletons, with the ten largest covering approximately 6.6%.

V usage is TRBV5-1 and J usage is TRBJ2-6; 8 bases are a match to TRBD1. The sample consisted of peripheral blood. The origin of this receptor is a man older than 75 with active or convalescent COVID-19. CDR3 nucleotides: TGCGCCAGCAGCTGGACAGGGTACTCTGGGGCCAACGTCCTGACTTTC. As protein: CASSWTGYSGANVLTF.